This paragraph covers one T cell receptor (beta chain) sequence. As yet, its antigen is unknown. This entry is derived from a study of lung T cells in sarcoidosis with Löfgren's syndrome. The wider study: Analyses focused on Löfgren's syndrome patients. General study results and limits: Multiple Löfgren's syndrome patients reportedly shared TRAV12-1 and TRBV2 CDR3 motifs.

V was shortened by 0 bases and J by 3 bases, with 13 bases between the two germline ends. This CDR3 contains 15 residues. Germline-derived CDR1 and CDR2 are SGHDT and YYEEEE. TCRdb independently ran MiXCR on the reads; one entry per CDR3 protein. The table lists roughly 20,000 distinct CDR3 sequences, roughly 20% of them singletons. Material: CD4+ T cells from PBMCs. V and J are TRBV5-6 and TRBJ2-7, with D perhaps TRBD2 (6 bases). The receptor was derived from a human donor with sarcoidosis (Löfgren's syndrome or another form), or a control subject (not recorded which). CDR3 DNA: TGTGCCAGCAGCTTGGATTTTAGCGGTCACTACGAGCAGTACTTC. Protein product: CASSLDFSGHYEQYF.